These T cell receptor beta chains were read from a single sample in a study of blood T cell repertoires in COVID-19. Sequencing was performed with immunoSEQ multiplex PCR; in TCRdb, only in-frame clones are kept and a portion is missing. The data hold some 180,000 clones, with 85% to 90% observed a single time. Specimen: peripheral blood. These receptors were collected from a man over 45 who had recovered from COVID-19. Each CDR3 is given with its conserved first and last residue. D genes are given only for firm matches.

TRBV11-1	TRBD2	TRBJ2-5	CASSLAVGGETQYF	TGTGCCAGCAGCTTAGCCGTGGGGGGGGAGACCCAGTACTTC
TRBV5-8	NA	TRBJ2-1	CASSLAAGDNEQFF	TGTGCCAGCAGCTTGGCGGCAGGGGATAATGAGCAGTTCTTC
TRBV28	NA	TRBJ1-1	CASSLWGGARTNTEAFF	TGTGCCAGCAGTTTATGGGGTGGGGCTCGGACGAACACTGAAGCTTTCTTT
TRBV9	NA	TRBJ1-1	CASSGGGRGAEAFF	TGTGCCAGCAGCGGCGGGGGAAGGGGGGCTGAAGCTTTCTTT
TRBV19	NA	TRBJ1-3	CASSIVGSAPGNTIYF	TGTGCCAGTAGTATAGTGGGCAGTGCCCCTGGAAACACCATATATTTT
TRBV2	NA	TRBJ2-5	CASSVILGGETQYF	TGTGCCAGCAGTGTTATCCTAGGAGGGGAGACCCAGTACTTC
TRBV12-5	NA	TRBJ1-2	CASGLEEATGQGNYGYTF	TGTGCTAGTGGTTTGGAGGAGGCAACAGGTCAGGGGAACTATGGCTACACCTTC
TRBV3-1/TRBV3-2	TRBD2	TRBJ2-5	CASSRRGYQETQYF	TGTGCCAGCAGCCGGCGGGGGTACCAAGAGACCCAGTACTTC
TRBV7-2	NA	TRBJ1-6	CASSLDSIYSPLHF	TGTGCCAGCAGCTTGGACTCTATTTATTCACCCCTCCACTTT
TRBV6-5	NA	TRBJ2-3	CASRRLATDTQYF	TGTGCCAGCAGACGACTTGCTACAGATACGCAGTATTTT
TRBV6-2/TRBV6-3	NA	TRBJ1-5	CASSYRGYSNQPQHF	TGTGCCAGCAGTTACAGAGGGTACAGCAATCAGCCCCAGCATTTT
TRBV5-1	NA	TRBJ2-7	CASSLGAYEQYF	TGCGCCAGCAGCTTGGGGGCGTACGAGCAGTACTTC